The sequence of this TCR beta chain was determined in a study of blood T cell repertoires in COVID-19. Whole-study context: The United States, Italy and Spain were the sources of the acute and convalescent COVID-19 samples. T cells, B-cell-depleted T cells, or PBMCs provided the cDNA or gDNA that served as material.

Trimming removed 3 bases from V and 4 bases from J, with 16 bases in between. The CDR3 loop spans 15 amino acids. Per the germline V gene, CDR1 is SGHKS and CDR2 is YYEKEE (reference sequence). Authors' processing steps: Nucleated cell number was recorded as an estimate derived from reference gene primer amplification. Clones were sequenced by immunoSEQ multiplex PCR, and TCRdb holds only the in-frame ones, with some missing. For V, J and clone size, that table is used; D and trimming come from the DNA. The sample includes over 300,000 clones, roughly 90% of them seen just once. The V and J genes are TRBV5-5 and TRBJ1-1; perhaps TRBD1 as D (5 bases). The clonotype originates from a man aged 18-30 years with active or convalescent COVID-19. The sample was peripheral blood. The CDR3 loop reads CASSYLRQTGTEAFF. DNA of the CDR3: TGTGCCAGCAGCTACCTTAGACAGACCGGCACTGAAGCTTTCTTT.